These 28 T cell receptor beta chains were sequenced from one sample in a study of cytomegalovirus exposure and HLA in healthy donors. The study ran its PCR with 60 Vbeta and 13 Jbeta primers. Measured with immunoSEQ multiplex PCR; TCRdb has only the in-frame clones, and not every one. Of tens of thousands of clones in the sample, around 74% were seen once. Material for sequencing was PBMCs. These receptor sequences come from a man aged 25-45 years in good health and CMV-seronegative.

This clone was detected only once. The chain has TRBV6-6 and TRBJ1-5; possible D gene TRBD1, 6 bases. The CDR3 covers 16 residues. V was trimmed by 7 bases and J by 0 bases, leaving 16 bases between them. Germline CDR1 and CDR2: MNHNY and SVGAGI (reference sequence). CDR3 in amino acids: CASTGTRGNSNQPQHF. The CDR3 DNA follows: TGTGCCAGCACCGGGACACGAGGCAATAGCAATCAGCCCCAGCATTTT.

Comment on this clone: The CDR3 carries no conserved terminal phenylalanine or tryptophan, so it likely arises from a read error. The chain joins TRBV30 to TRBJ1-5, with D unresolved. The CDR3 is made up of 14 amino acids. Trimming took off 4 bases at V and 10 bases at J, with 20 bases between the two ends. Germline V gene lookup returns CDR1 GTSNPN and CDR2 SVGIG (reference sequence). CDR3 DNA sequence: TGTGCCTGGACATACGGAGCCCTCGCGGGTCCCCAGCATGTT. Protein product: CAWTYGALAGPQHV.

The chain couples TRBV7-9 to TRBJ1-2; 8 bases line up with TRBD1. J was trimmed by 7 bases and V by 1 base; bases with no gene match: 5. The CDR3 length is 14 residues. Germline lookup yields CDR1 SEHNR and CDR2 FQNEAQ (reference sequence). The CDR3 is CASSLGQGLGGYTF. CDR3 bases: TGTGCCAGCAGCTTAGGACAGGGGTTAGGTGGCTACACCTTC.

The J gene is TRBJ2-1, the V gene TRBV30, with 7 nucleotides matching TRBD1. Trimming removed 3 bases from V and 6 bases from J; junction bases left unmatched: 2. The CDR3 is 12 residues long. Germline values: CDR1 GTSNPN, CDR2 SVGIG (reference sequence). The CDR3 sequence: CAWRTGANEQFF. The CDR3 bases are TGTGCCTGGAGAACAGGGGCCAATGAGCAGTTCTTC.

This chain uses TRBV6-6 with TRBJ2-3; TRBD2 matches at 11 bases. V shed 6 bases and J 0 bases; nucleotides not matched to a gene: 5. This CDR3 has 16 amino acids. The V gene's germline CDR1 is MNHNY and CDR2 SVGAGI (reference sequence). The CDR3 DNA sequence: TGTGCCAGCAGACCCCCTAGCGGGAGGAGCACAGATACGCAGTATTTT. It is translated as CASRPPSGRSTDTQYF.

V and J are TRBV6-1 and TRBJ2-5; 9 bases agree with TRBD2. Germline V lookup: CDR1 MNHNS, CDR2 SASEGT. There are 17 residues in the CDR3. J lost 0 bases, V lost 2 bases, and 7 bases had no gene match. This CDR3 reads CASSERPSGTYQETQYF. CDR3 nucleotide sequence: TGTGCCAGCAGTGAAAGGCCTAGCGGGACTTACCAAGAGACCCAGTACTTC.

The count of this clone is one. The chain couples TRBV19 to TRBJ2-1; 10 bases map to TRBD1. Germline trimming cut 9 bases from V and 5 bases from J; bases unmatched to any gene: 7. CDR3 length equals 14 residues. The germline gives CDR1 LNHDA, CDR2 SQIVND (reference sequence). The CDR3 DNA reads TGTGCCAGCGCCCCCGGGACAGGGGACAATGAGCAGTTCTTC. Translating it yields CASAPGTGDNEQFF.

This clone showed up just a few times. The chain combines TRBV7-6 with TRBJ2-7, with a weak D call TRBD2 (6 bases). From germline, CDR1 is SGHVS and CDR2 FNYEAQ. CDR3 length: 13 amino acids. Trimming removed 5 bases at V and 2 bases at J, with 10 bases between. Here the CDR3 DNA reads TGTGCCAGCAGCCGAGGGACTGCCTACGAGCAGTACTTC. Residues: CASSRGTAYEQYF.

V and J are TRBV5-1 and TRBJ2-7; 11 bases agree with TRBD2. Germline V gene sequence: CDR1 SGHRS, CDR2 YFSETQ. The CDR3 consists of 17 residues. The junction had 7 bases not matched to a gene; V was cut back by 0 bases and J by 2 bases. CDR3 coding DNA: TGCGCCAGCAGCTTGGTTATGGGGACTAGCGGTACCTACGAGCAGTACTTC. Translation gives CASSLVMGTSGTYEQYF.

V is TRBV5-4 and J is TRBJ2-7, with D maybe TRBD2 (6 bases). Trimming took 2 bases from V and 4 from J, leaving 13 bases between them. The germline V gene has CDR1 SGHNT and CDR2 YYREEE (reference sequence). The CDR3 has 14 amino acids. CDR3 sequence: CASSFRGKQYEQYF. For the CDR3, the DNA is TGTGCCAGCAGCTTTCGCGGGAAGCAGTACGAGCAGTACTTC.

The chain combines TRBV4-1 with TRBJ2-5; 9 bases are a match to TRBD2. The DNA end is a closer match to TRBJ2-7, so the J assignment may be wrong. There are 16 residues in the CDR3. CDR1 is MGHRA, CDR2 YSYEKL, per germline. The CDR3 loop is CASSQVGGRVPDEQYF. CDR3 sequence (DNA): TGCGCCAGCAGCCAAGTGGGCGGGAGGGTCCCAGACGAGCAGTACTTC.

The rearrangement joins TRBV30 to TRBJ2-7, with TRBD1 identical over 7 bases. Germline V lookup: CDR1 GTSNPN, CDR2 SVGIG (reference sequence). This CDR3 region has 14 residues. The V segment lost 1 base and the J segment 0 bases; nucleotides outside the gene matches: 3. CDR3 in DNA: TGTGCCTGGAGTGCGGACAGGTTCTCCTACGAGCAGTACTTC. Protein: CAWSADRFSYEQYF.

The chain carries TRBV6-1 and TRBJ1-2; weak D call: TRBD1 (5 bases). Germline V gives CDR1 MNHNS, CDR2 SASEGT. V dropped 4 bases and J dropped 2 bases, with 17 bases sitting between them. The CDR3 runs to 16 residues. This chain's CDR3 is CASSVTFTGGNYGYTF. In DNA, the CDR3 is TGTGCCAGCAGTGTCACTTTCACGGGGGGGAACTATGGCTACACCTTC.

The gene calls are TRBV7-2 and TRBJ2-7; 9 nucleotides line up with TRBD2. CDR1 and CDR2 from the germline V gene are SGHTA and FQGNSA. V shed 1 base, J shed 2 bases, and the junction held 6 bases outside the gene matches. This CDR3 has 16 amino acids. Here the CDR3 reads CASSLEASGTPYEQYF. The CDR3 nucleotides read TGTGCCAGCAGCTTAGAGGCTAGCGGGACCCCCTACGAGCAGTACTTC.

This chain joins TRBV15 and TRBJ2-7; TRBD2 matches at 9 bases. Trimming took 4 bases from V and 2 from J; bases not matched to a gene: 6. The CDR3 spans 15 residues. The germline CDR1 and CDR2 sequences are LNHNV and YYDKDF (reference sequence). In DNA, the CDR3 is TGTGCCACCAGCACCCTGACTAGCGGAACCTACGAGCAGTACTTC. Protein: CATSTLTSGTYEQYF.

The chain uses TRBV30 and TRBJ1-5; 7 bases are shared with TRBD1. There are 13 residues in the CDR3. Germline values: CDR1 GTSNPN, CDR2 SVGIG (reference sequence). With V trimmed by 2 bases and J by 5 bases, 3 bases remained unmatched. Here the CDR3 DNA reads TGTGCCTGGAGTAACAGGGGATATCAGCCCCAGCATTTT. Encoded protein: CAWSNRGYQPQHF.

In this sample, this clone turned up once. The V gene is TRBV6-7, the J gene TRBJ1-4; TRBD1 matches at 7 bases. TRBV6-7 is labeled an ORF, and its function is uncertain. CDR3 length: 17 residues. J was trimmed by 5 bases and V by 0 bases; bases with no gene match: 9. The CDR3 nucleotides are TGTGCCAGCAGTTACTCCTCAACCACAGGGGACAATGAAAAACTGTTTTTT. It is translated as CASSYSSTTGDNEKLFF.

In DNA, the CDR3 is TGTGCCAGCAGCCCTGGCGGGGCTCAAGAGACCCAGTACTTC. It is translated as CASSPGGAQETQYF. The chain combines TRBV11-3 with TRBJ2-5, with TRBD2 as a possible D gene (6 bases). This CDR3 contains 14 residues. The germline CDR1 and CDR2 sequences are SGHNT and YENEEA. The V end lost 5 bases, the J end lost 2 bases, and 12 bases lay between the germline ends.

J is TRBJ1-5 and V is TRBV27; TRBD1 aligns across 8 bases. V shed 5 bases, J shed 2 bases, and the junction held 2 bases outside the gene matches. Looked up from germline, CDR1 is MNHEY and CDR2 is SMNVEV (reference sequence). CDR3 size: 14 residues. The CDR3 is CASSQQGGNQPQHF. The CDR3, as DNA: TGTGCCAGCAGTCAACAGGGGGGCAATCAGCCCCAGCATTTT.

The chain combines TRBV10-3 with TRBJ1-2; tentative D call: TRBD1 (6 bases). V was cut by 3 bases and J by 10 bases, with 21 bases left in between. The length of the CDR3 is 15 residues. The germline CDR1 and CDR2 sequences are ENHRY and SYGVKD. CDR3 coding DNA: TGTGCCATCAGTGATCTTGTTGGAACAGGGTCTTTCTACACCTTC. This gives the protein CAISDLVGTGSFYTF.

V and J are TRBV2 and TRBJ2-1, with TRBD2 identical over 7 bases. V shed 6 bases and J 0 bases; nucleotides not matched to a gene: 5. CDR1 and CDR2 (germline): SNHLY, FYNNEI. This CDR3 contains 15 residues. CDR3 nucleotides: TGTGCCAGCAGCCAAACGGGAGGCTCCTACAATGAGCAGTTCTTC. It yields the protein CASSQTGGSYNEQFF.

The V gene is TRBV7-8, the J gene TRBJ1-1, with 7 bases matching TRBD1. Germline trimming cut 2 bases from V and 4 bases from J; bases unmatched to any gene: 13. This CDR3 spans 17 amino acids. CDR1 is SGHVS, CDR2 FQNEAQ, per germline. The CDR3 coding sequence is TGTGCCAGCAGCTTAACAATAACAGGGGCGAGGAGCACTGAAGCTTTCTTT. It is translated as CASSLTITGARSTEAFF.

The chain combines TRBV29-1 with TRBJ2-2; 9 bases align to TRBD1. Germline CDR1 is SQVTM and CDR2 is ANQGSEA. This CDR3 is built from 14 residues. The ends lost 1 base at V and 6 bases at J; junction bases unmatched: 3. CDR3 sequence: CSVEGTGVAGELFF. Here the CDR3 DNA reads TGCAGCGTTGAAGGGACAGGGGTTGCCGGGGAGCTGTTTTTT.

There are a few counts of this clone. This chain uses TRBV2 with TRBJ1-2; D is unclear. Looked up from germline, CDR1 is SNHLY and CDR2 is FYNNEI. This CDR3 has 14 amino acids. Deletions cut 4 bases from V and 3 bases from J, with 12 bases between. This CDR3 is CASSARSRDYGYTF. The CDR3 DNA reads as TGTGCCAGCAGTGCGAGATCCCGGGACTATGGCTACACCTTC.

This clone was picked up a small number of times. This chain links TRBV29-1 with TRBJ2-1; 7 bases match TRBD2. The germline gives CDR1 SQVTM, CDR2 ANQGSEA. V shed 3 bases, J shed 2 bases, and the junction held 4 bases outside the gene matches. This CDR3 has 14 amino acids. DNA for the CDR3: TGCAGCGTTGACCCAGCGGGAACCTACAATGAGCAGTTCTTC. It translates to CSVDPAGTYNEQFF.

The rearrangement links TRBV2 to TRBJ1-1, with 11 bases identical to TRBD1. CDR1 is SNHLY and CDR2 is FYNNEI in the germline V gene. This CDR3 spans 18 amino acids. The junction had 13 bases not matched to a gene; V was cut back by 3 bases and J by 4 bases. The CDR3 nucleotides are TGTGCCAGCAGTGAGACAGGGACAGGGGGTTTTAAGGGCACTGAAGCTTTCTTT. This sequence encodes CASSETGTGGFKGTEAFF. The complete variable domain, with remaining parts taken from reference TRBV2 and TRBJ1-1, reads EPEVTQTPSHQVTQMGQEVILRCVPISNHLYFYWYRQILGQKVEFLVSFYNNEISEKSEIFDDQFSVERPDGSNFTLKIRSTKLEDSAMYFCASSETGTGGFKGTEAFFGQGTRLTVV.

Regarding this clone: At one boundary the junction diverges from the germline segment, which might be a read error. DNA of the CDR3: TGTGCCAGCACTAGGGGATACGGGGGACTCCAAACGACCTATAATGAGCAGTTCTTC. It specifies CASTRGYGGLQTTYNEQFF. The chain joins TRBV7-9 to TRBJ2-1, with D tentatively TRBD2 (6 bases). Germline V gene data show CDR1 as SEHNR and CDR2 as FQNEAQ (reference sequence). This CDR3 has 19 residues.

The chain links TRBV5-4 to TRBJ2-1; D gene uncertain. The V end lost 0 bases, the J end lost 2 bases, and 18 bases lay between the germline ends. The CDR3 contains 18 residues. The germline V gene encodes CDR1 SGHNT and CDR2 YYREEE (reference sequence). As DNA, the CDR3 is TGTGCCAGCAGCTTGGGAAGCAACTTCGCTGGTCCCTACAATGAGCAGTTCTTC. It specifies CASSLGSNFAGPYNEQFF.